The 5 T cell receptor beta chains given below trace back to one sample, sequenced in a study of OX40 agonist ivuxolimab in advanced cancers. The protocol was immunoSEQ multiplex PCR, while the TCRdb copy is restricted to in-frame clones and leaves out a portion. The sample includes around 29,000 clones, 81% seen only once; the top ten take approximately 29%. Sequences were derived from CD4+ or CD8+ T cells sorted from blood, sampled in a trial of the OX40 agonist ivuxolimab. The receptors were gathered from an adult with an advanced solid tumor such as melanoma, head and neck, liver or kidney cancer.

This chain links TRBV5-1 with TRBJ2-1; 12 bases line up with TRBD1. Germline lookup yields CDR1 SGHRS and CDR2 YFSETQ. This CDR3 is 12 amino acids long. V dropped 8 bases and J dropped 9; count of bases not matched to a gene: 3. In nucleotides, the CDR3 is TGCGCCAGTTGGGGACAGGGGGCTGAGCAGTTCTTC. As protein: CASWGQGAEQFF.

The chain is built from TRBV4-1 and TRBJ2-7; 9 nucleotides line up with TRBD1. Trimming removed 9 bases from V and 0 bases from J; junction bases left unmatched: 9. The V gene's germline CDR1 is MGHRA and CDR2 YSYEKL. This CDR3 region has 15 residues. This CDR3 is CASTAGTGYSYEQYF. CDR3 nucleotide sequence: TGCGCCAGTACAGCTGGGACAGGGTACTCCTACGAGCAGTACTTC.

The J gene is TRBJ1-1, the V gene TRBV4-1; D is ambiguous. Germline CDR1 is MGHRA and CDR2 is YSYEKL. V gave up 0 bases and J gave up 1 base, with 12 bases separating them. The CDR3 consists of 16 residues. The CDR3: CASSQDGRGPNTEAFF. In nucleotides, the CDR3 is TGCGCCAGCAGCCAAGACGGTAGAGGGCCGAACACTGAAGCTTTCTTT.

V is TRBV28 and J is TRBJ1-1, with a weak D call TRBD1 (5 bases). Trimming stripped 5 bases from V and 4 bases from J, with 14 bases between. The V gene's germline CDR1 is MDHEN and CDR2 SYDVKM. The CDR3 is 14 residues long. The CDR3 is CASSLAGSFTEAFF. Written as DNA, the CDR3 is TGTGCCAGCAGTCTCGCAGGGAGTTTCACTGAAGCTTTCTTT.

The rearrangement uses TRBV9 and TRBJ2-5, with 8 bases lining up with TRBD1. Per the germline V gene, CDR1 is SGDLS and CDR2 is YYNGEE. The J segment lost 4 bases and the V segment lost 0 bases, leaving 5 bases of the junction unmatched. The CDR3 is 15 residues long. The CDR3 reads CASSVAGQGGETQYF. The CDR3 region has the DNA TGTGCCAGCAGCGTAGCCGGACAGGGCGGAGAGACCCAGTACTTC.